This entry concerns a single T cell receptor beta chain. Its antigen is currently not known. It has no much larger one-base neighbor in the sample; base qualities were not kept. Each collaborating institution followed its own protocols to collect whole blood in K2EDTA tubes. For TCRbeta analysis, collaborator samples were shipped as frozen whole blood, as isolated PBMCs, or as DNA extracted from either sample type. Inclusive of the bounding cysteine and phenylalanine, the CDR3 is 13 residues long. Only the CDR3 DNA is retained, 39 bases long and in frame from the first base. From a lookup of the germline V gene, CDR1 and CDR2 are SNHLY and FYNNEI. V drops 7 bases and J drops 4 bases, leaving 13 bases in between. The data belong to a study of blood T cell repertoires in COVID-19 (dated by TCRdb to the early 2020s). Describing the broader study: The collaborator samples originated in the United States, Italy and Spain and spanned the acute and convalescent phases of COVID-19. The prospective study material was composed of cDNA or gDNA derived from T cells, B-cell-depleted T cells, or PBMCs. Subjects who had been exposed to COVID-19, were actively infected with it, or had recovered from it provided the deeply sampled blood TCRbeta repertoires that made up the dataset. A freely available public database, intended as a resource for researchers studying the immune response to SARS-CoV-2, is where the repertoires were released. Samples came from the ongoing ImmuneRACE study (first 160 participants) plus 1,254 subjects from 6 global collaborators. A de-identified subject ID, COVID-19 status, age in years and sex were almost always included in the sample metadata. Where available, HLA class I and class II types were obtained from metadata supplied by the sample provider rather than from assay-based typing. Study-wide findings and limitations: The quantity of clinical and demographic metadata differed by source and by participant and was supplied without curation.

TCRbeta CDR3 regions were amplified from genomic DNA using the immunoSEQ Assay, a bias-controlled multiplex PCR. The paper's processing steps were these. The number of nucleated cells in each sample was estimated by amplification of reference gene primers within the assay. To quantify the absolute abundance of each unique TCRbeta CDR3 rearrangement, sequence reads were collapsed and filtered. For each sample, productive Simpson clonality was calculated as the square root of Simpson's diversity index over productive rearrangements. TCRdb took over this immuneACCESS table, retaining in-frame rearrangements with V and J assigned. Such tables are incomplete; in checked studies, under half of the missing clones stem from an unresolved V gene, and the remainder is unexplained. V and J calls and clone size are as listed in that table; D and trimming were resolved from the DNA. In all, the sample holds approximately 76,000 clones, and around 83% of those were seen once. Roughly 6% of the sample is held by the ten biggest clonotypes.

Material for sequencing was peripheral blood. This chain is built from TRBV2 and TRBJ2-5, and possibly TRBD1, on 6 matching bases. This receptor was identified in a woman aged 55-70 years with acute or convalescent COVID-19. The base sequence is TGTGCCAGCAAAAAGGACAGTCCAGAGACCCAGTACTTC. Its translation is CASKKDSPETQYF. The CDR3 plus the reference TRBV2 and TRBJ2-5 genes for the other parts give the full variable domain: EPEVTQTPSHQVTQMGQEVILRCVPISNHLYFYWYRQILGQKVEFLVSFYNNEISEKSEIFDDQFSVERPDGSNFTLKIRSTKLEDSAMYFCASKKDSPETQYFGPGTRLLVL.